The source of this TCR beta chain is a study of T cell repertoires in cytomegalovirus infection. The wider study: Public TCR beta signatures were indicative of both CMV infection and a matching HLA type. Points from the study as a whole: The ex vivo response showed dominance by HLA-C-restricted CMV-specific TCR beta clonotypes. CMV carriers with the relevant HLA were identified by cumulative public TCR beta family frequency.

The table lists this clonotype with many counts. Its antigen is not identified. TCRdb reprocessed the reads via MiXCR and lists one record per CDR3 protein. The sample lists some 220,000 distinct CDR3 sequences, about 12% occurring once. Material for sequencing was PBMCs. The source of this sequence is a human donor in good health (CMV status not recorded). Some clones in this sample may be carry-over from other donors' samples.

CDR3 protein: CASSSRTGAMDTDTQYF. DNA of the CDR3: TGTGCCAGCAGCTCCCGGACAGGGGCGATGGACACAGATACGCAGTATTTT. The chain combines TRBV12-3 or TRBV12-4 with TRBJ2-3, with 9 positions matching TRBD1. The CDR3 is 17 amino acids. V gave up 6 bases and J gave up 2 bases; unmatched junction bases: 12.